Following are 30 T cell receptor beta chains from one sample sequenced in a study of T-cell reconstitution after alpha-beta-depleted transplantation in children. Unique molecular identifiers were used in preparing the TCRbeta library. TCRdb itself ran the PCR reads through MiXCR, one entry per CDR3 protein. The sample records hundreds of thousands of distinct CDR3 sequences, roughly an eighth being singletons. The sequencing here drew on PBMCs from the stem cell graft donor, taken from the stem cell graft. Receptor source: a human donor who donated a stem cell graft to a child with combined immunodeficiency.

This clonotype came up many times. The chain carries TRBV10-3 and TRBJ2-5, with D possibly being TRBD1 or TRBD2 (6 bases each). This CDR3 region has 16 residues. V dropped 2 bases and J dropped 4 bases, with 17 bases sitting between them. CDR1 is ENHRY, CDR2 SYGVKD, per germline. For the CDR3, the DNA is TGTGCCATCAGTGAGAGGGCCAGGGGAGGCGGAGAGACCCAGTACTTC. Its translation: CAISERARGGGETQYF.

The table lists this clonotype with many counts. CDR3 region: CSAQGTGPYEQYF. The CDR3 DNA is TGCAGTGCACAGGGGACTGGCCCCTACGAGCAGTACTTC. The V gene is TRBV20-1, the J gene TRBJ2-7, with D possibly being TRBD1 (7 bases). The CDR3 has 13 amino acids. The germline V gene encodes CDR1 DFQATT and CDR2 SNEGSKA (reference sequence). Trimming took off 6 bases at V and 2 bases at J, with 14 bases between the two ends.

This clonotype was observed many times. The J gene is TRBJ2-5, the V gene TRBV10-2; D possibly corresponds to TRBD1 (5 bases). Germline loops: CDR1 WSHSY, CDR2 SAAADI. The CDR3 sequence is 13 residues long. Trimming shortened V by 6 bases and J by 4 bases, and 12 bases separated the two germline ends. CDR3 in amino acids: CASRAGMGETQYF. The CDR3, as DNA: TGCGCCAGCAGGGCAGGGATGGGAGAGACCCAGTACTTC.

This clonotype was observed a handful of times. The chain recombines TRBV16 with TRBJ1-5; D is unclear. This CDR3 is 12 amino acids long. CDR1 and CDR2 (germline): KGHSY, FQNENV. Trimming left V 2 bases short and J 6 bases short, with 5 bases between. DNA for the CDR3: TGTGCCAGCAGCCAAGTTGCTCAGCCCCAGCATTTT. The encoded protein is CASSQVAQPQHF. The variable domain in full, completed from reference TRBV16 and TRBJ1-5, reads GEEVAQTPKHLVRGEGQKAKLYCAPIKGHSYVFWYQQVLKNEFKFLISFQNENVFDETGMPKERFSAKCLPNSPCSLEIQATKLEDSAVYFCASSQVAQPQHFGDGTRLSIL.

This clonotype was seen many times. The CDR3 region is CSARDYERARRHEQYF. The CDR3, as DNA: TGCAGTGCTAGAGATTATGAGCGGGCCCGGAGACACGAGCAGTACTTC. The chain uses TRBV20-1 and TRBJ2-7; weak D call: TRBD2 (6 bases). Germline V gene sequence: CDR1 DFQATT, CDR2 SNEGSKA (reference sequence). CDR3 length equals 16 residues. V dropped 0 bases and J dropped 5 bases, with 20 bases sitting between them.

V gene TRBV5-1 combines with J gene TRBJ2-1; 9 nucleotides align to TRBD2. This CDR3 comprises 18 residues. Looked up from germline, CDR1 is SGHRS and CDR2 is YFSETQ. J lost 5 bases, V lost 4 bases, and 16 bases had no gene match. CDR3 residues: CASSRRERGLAAHNEQFF. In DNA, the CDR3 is TGCGCCAGCAGCCGCCGGGAAAGGGGACTAGCCGCTCACAATGAGCAGTTCTTC.

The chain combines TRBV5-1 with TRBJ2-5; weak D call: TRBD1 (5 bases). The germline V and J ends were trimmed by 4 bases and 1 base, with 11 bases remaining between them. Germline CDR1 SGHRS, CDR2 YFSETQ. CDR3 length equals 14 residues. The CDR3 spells CASSGLTVQETQYF. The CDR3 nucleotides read TGCGCCAGCAGCGGGTTGACAGTCCAAGAGACCCAGTACTTC.

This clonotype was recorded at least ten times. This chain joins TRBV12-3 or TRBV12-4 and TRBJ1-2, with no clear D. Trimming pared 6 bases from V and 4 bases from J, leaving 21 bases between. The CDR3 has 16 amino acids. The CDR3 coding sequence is TGTGCCAGCAGCCCCCGGGGAGTCCTAACCGGCTATGGCTACACCTTC. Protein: CASSPRGVLTGYGYTF.

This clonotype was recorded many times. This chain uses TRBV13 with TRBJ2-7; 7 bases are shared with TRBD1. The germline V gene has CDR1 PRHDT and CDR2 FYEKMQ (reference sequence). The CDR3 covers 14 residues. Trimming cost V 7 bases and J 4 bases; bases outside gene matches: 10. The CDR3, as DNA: TGTGCCAGCACCACGACAGGGCTATCGTACGAGCAGTACTTC. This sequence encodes CASTTTGLSYEQYF.

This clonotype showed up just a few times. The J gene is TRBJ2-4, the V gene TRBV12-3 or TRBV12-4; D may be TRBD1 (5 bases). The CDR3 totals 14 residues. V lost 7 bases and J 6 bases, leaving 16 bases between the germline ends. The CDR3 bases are TGTGCCAGCACCCATCCCTCCACAGGAAACATTCAGTACTTC. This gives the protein CASTHPSTGNIQYF.

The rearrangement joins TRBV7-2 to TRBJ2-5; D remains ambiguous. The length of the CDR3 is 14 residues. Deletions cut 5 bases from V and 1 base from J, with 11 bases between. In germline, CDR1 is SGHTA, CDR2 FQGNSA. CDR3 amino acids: CASSPMGLQETQYF. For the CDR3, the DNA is TGTGCCAGCAGCCCGATGGGCCTCCAAGAGACCCAGTACTTC. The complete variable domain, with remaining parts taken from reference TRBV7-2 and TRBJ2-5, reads GAGVSQSPSNKVTEKGKDVELRCDPISGHTALYWYRQSLGQGLEFLIYFQGNSAPDKSGLPSDRFSAERTGGSVSTLTIQRTQQEDSAVYLCASSPMGLQETQYFGPGTRLLVL.

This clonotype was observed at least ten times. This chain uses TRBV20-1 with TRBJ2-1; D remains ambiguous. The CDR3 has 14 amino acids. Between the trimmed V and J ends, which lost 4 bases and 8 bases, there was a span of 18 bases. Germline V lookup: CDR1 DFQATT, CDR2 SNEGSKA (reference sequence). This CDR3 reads CSANPVLWSDEQFF. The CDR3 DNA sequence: TGCAGTGCTAACCCGGTATTATGGTCCGATGAGCAGTTCTTC.

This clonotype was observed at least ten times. CDR3 sequence: CSALRRTVNEQFF. The CDR3 bases are TGCAGTGCATTGAGGAGGACGGTGAATGAGCAGTTCTTC. V and J are TRBV20-1 and TRBJ2-1; the D gene is possibly TRBD2 (5 bases). Germline CDR1 DFQATT, CDR2 SNEGSKA (reference sequence). This CDR3 has 13 amino acids. Trimming took off 6 bases at V and 7 bases at J, with 16 bases between the two ends.

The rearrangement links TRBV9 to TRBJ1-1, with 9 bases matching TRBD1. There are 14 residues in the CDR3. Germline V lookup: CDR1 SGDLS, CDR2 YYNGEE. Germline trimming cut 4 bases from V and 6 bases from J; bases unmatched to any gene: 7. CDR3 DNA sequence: TGTGCCAGCAGCCCCGGGACAGGGACGGCTGAAGCTTTCTTT. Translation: CASSPGTGTAEAFF.

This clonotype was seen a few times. The CDR3 nucleotides are TGTGCCAGCACCAGGGGGGCCCAGGAGACCCAGTACTTC. Protein: CASTRGAQETQYF. The chain recombines TRBV12-3 or TRBV12-4 with TRBJ2-5; D perhaps matches TRBD1 (7 bases). This CDR3 contains 13 residues. Trimming removed 7 bases at V and 5 bases at J, with 14 bases between.

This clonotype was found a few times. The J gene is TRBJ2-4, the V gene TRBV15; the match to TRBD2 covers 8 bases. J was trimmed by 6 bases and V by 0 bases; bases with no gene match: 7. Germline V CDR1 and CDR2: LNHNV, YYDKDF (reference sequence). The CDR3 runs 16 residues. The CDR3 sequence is CATSRDQGTRVNIQYF. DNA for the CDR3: TGTGCCACCAGCAGAGATCAGGGGACTAGGGTAAACATTCAGTACTTC.

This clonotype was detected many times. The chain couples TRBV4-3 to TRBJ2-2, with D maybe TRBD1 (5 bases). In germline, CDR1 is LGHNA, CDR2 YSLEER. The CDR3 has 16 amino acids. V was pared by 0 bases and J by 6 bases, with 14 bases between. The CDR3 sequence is CASSQDQGGSAGELFF. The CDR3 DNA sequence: TGCGCCAGCAGCCAAGATCAGGGTGGATCGGCCGGGGAGCTGTTTTTT.

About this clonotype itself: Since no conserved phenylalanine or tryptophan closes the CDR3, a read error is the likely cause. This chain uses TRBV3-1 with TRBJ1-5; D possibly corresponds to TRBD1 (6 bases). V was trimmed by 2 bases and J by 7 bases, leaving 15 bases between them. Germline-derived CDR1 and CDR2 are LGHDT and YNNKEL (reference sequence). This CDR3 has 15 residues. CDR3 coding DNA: TGTGCCAGCAGCCAACGAGGGGGGCTAGGGCAGCCCCAGCATGTT. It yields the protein CASSQRGGLGQPQHV.

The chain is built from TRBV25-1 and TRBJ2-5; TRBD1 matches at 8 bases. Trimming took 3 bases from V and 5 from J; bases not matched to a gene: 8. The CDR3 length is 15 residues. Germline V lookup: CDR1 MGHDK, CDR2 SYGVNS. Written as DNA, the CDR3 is TGTGCCAGCAGTGAGACGGGACAGGCGGCCGAGACCCAGTACTTC. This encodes CASSETGQAAETQYF. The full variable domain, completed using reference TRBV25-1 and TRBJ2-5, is EADIYQTPRYLVIGTGKKITLECSQTMGHDKMYWYQQDPGMELHLIHYSYGVNSTEKGDLSSESTVSRIRTEHFPLTLESARPSHTSQYLCASSETGQAAETQYFGPGTRLLVL.

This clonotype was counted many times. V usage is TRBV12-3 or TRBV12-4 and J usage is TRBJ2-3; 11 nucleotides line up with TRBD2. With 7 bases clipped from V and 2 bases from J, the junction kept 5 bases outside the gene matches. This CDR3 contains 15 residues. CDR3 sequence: CASTPSGGPTDTQYF. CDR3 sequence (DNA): TGTGCCAGCACTCCTAGCGGGGGGCCCACAGATACGCAGTATTTT.

DNA of the CDR3: TGCGCCAGCAGCCGGGAGGGGGGGACGAACACCGGGGAGCTGTTTTTT. This gives the protein CASSREGGTNTGELFF. V gene TRBV4-3 combines with J gene TRBJ2-2; the D gene is possibly TRBD2 (7 bases). Germline V gene sequence: CDR1 LGHNA, CDR2 YSLEER. The CDR3 extends over 16 amino acids. V gave up 4 bases and J gave up 0 bases, with 12 bases separating them.

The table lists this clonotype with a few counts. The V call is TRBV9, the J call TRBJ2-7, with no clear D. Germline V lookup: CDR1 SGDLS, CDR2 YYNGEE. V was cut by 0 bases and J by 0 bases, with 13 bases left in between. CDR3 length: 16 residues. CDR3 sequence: CASSVGDSHSSYEQYF. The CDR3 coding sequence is TGTGCCAGCAGCGTAGGAGACTCCCATTCCTCCTACGAGCAGTACTTC.

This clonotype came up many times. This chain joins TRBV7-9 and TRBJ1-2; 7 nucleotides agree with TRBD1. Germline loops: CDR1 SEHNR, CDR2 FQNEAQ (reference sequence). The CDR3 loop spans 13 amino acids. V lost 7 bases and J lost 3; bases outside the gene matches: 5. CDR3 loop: CASKAGTDYGYTF. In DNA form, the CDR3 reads TGTGCCAGCAAGGCCGGGACAGACTATGGCTACACCTTC. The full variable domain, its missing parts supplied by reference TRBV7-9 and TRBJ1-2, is DTGVSQNPRHKITKRGQNVTFRCDPISEHNRLYWYRQTLGQGPEFLTYFQNEAQLEKSRLLSDRFSAERPKGSFSTLEIQRTEQGDSAMYLCASKAGTDYGYTFGSGTRLTVV.

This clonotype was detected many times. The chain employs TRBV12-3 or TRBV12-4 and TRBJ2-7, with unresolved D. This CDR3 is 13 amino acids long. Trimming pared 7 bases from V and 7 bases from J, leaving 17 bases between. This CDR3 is CASNLGPTLEQYF. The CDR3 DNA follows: TGTGCCAGCAACCTAGGCCCCACCCTAGAGCAGTACTTC.

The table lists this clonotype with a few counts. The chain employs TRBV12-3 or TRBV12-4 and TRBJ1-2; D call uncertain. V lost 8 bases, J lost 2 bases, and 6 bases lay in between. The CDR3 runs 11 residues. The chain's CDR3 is CASGENYGYTF. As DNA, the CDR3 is TGTGCCAGCGGGGAGAACTATGGCTACACCTTC.

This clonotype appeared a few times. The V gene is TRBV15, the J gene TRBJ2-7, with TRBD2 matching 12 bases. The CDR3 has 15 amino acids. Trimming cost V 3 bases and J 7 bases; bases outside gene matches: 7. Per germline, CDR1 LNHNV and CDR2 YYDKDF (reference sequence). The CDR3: CATSSRSSGGEEQYF. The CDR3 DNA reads TGTGCCACCAGCAGTCGTTCTAGCGGGGGGGAAGAGCAGTACTTC.

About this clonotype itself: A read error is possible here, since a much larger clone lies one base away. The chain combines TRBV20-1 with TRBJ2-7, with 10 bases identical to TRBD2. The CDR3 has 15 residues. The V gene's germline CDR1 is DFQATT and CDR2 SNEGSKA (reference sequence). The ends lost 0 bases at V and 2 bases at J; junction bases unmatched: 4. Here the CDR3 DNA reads TGCAGTGCTAGAGATCACCTAGCGGGAGCCTACGAGCAGTACTTC. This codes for CSARDHLAGAYEQYF.

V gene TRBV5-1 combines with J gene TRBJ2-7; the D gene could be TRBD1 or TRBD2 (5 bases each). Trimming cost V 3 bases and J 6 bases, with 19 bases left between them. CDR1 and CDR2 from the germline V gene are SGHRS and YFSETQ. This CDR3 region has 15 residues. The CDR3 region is CASSWDPARLGEQYF. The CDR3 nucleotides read TGCGCCAGCAGCTGGGACCCGGCCAGGTTGGGCGAGCAGTACTTC.

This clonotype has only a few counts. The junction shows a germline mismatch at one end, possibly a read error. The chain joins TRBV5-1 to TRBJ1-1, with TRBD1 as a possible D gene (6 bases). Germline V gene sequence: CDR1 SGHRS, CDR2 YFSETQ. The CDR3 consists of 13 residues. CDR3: CASSLQGNPEAFF. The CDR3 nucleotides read TGCGCCAGCAGCTTGCAGGGGAACCCTGAAGCTTTCTTT. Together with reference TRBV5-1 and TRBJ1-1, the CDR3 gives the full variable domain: KAGVTQTPRYLIKTRGQQVTLSCSPISGHRSVSWYQQTPGQGLQFLFEYFSETQRNKGNFPGRFSGRQFSNSRSEMNVSTLELGDSALYLCASSLQGNPEAFFGQGTRLTVV.

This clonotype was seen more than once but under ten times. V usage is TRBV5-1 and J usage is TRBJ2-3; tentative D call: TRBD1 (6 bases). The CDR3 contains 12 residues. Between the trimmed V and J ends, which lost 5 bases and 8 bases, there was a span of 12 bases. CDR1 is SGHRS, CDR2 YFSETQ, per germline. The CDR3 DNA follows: TGCGCCAGCAGACCCAGGGGTGGTACGCAGTATTTT. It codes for CASRPRGGTQYF.